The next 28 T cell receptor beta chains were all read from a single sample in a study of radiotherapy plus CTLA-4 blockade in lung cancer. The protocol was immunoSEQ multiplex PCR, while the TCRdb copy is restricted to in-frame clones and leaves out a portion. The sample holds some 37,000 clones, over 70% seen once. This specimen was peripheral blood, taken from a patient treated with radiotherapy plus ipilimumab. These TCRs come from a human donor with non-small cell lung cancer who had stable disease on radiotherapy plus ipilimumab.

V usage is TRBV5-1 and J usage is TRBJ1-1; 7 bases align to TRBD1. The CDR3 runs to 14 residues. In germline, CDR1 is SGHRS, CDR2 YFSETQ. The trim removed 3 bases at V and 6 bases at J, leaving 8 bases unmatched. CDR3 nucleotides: TGCGCCAGCAGCTCTAGGCAGGGGGGCGCTGAAGCTTTCTTT. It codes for CASSSRQGGAEAFF.

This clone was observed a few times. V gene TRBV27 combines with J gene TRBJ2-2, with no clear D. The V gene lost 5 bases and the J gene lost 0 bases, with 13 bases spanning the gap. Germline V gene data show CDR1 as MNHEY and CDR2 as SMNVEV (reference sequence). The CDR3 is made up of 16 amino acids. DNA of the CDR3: TGTGCCAGCAGTCCCGACACCCTGGCGAACACCGGGGAGCTGTTTTTT. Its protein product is CASSPDTLANTGELFF.

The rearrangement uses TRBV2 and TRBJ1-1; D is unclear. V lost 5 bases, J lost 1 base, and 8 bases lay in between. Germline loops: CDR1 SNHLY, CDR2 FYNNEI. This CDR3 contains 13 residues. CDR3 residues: CASSPQENTEAFF. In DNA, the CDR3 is TGTGCCAGCAGTCCTCAAGAGAACACTGAAGCTTTCTTT. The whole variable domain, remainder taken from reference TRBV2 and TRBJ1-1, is EPEVTQTPSHQVTQMGQEVILRCVPISNHLYFYWYRQILGQKVEFLVSFYNNEISEKSEIFDDQFSVERPDGSNFTLKIRSTKLEDSAMYFCASSPQENTEAFFGQGTRLTVV.

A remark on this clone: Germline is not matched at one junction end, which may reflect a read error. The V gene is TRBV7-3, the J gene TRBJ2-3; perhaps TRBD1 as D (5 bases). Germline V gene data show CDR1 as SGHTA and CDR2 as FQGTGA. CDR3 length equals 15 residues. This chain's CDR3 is CASSLTRQPGDTQYF. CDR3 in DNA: TGTGCCAGCAGTTTAACCCGACAGCCAGGAGATACGCAGTATTTT.

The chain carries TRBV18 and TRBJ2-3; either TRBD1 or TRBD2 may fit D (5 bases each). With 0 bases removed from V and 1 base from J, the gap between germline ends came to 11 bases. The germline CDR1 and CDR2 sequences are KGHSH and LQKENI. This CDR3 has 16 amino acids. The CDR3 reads CASSPPRDQGTDTQYF. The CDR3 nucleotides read TGTGCCAGCTCACCACCACGGGACCAAGGCACAGATACGCAGTATTTT. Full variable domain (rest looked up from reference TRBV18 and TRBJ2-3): NAGVMQNPRHLVRRRGQEARLRCSPMKGHSHVYWYRQLPEEGLKFMVYLQKENIIDESGMPKERFSAEFPKEGPSILRIQQVVRGDSAAYFCASSPPRDQGTDTQYFGPGTRLTVL.

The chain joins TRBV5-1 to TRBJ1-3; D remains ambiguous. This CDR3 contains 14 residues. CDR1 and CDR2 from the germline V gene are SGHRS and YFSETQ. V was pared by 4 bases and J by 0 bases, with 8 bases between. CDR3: CASSARSSGNTIYF. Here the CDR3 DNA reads TGCGCCAGCAGCGCGCGGAGCTCTGGAAACACCATATATTTT.

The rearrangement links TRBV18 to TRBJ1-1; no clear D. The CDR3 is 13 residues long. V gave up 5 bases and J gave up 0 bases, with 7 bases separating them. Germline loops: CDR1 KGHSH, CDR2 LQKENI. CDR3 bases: TGTGCCAGCTCAGAACTCCTGAACACTGAAGCTTTCTTT. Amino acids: CASSELLNTEAFF.

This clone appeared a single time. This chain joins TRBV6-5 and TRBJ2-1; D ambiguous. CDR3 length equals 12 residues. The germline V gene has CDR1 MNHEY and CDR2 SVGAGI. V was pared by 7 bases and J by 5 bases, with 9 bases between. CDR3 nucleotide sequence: TGTGCCAGCAAAATGTTCAACAATGAGCAGTTCTTC. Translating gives CASKMFNNEQFF.

CDR3 region: CASSHGQINYGYTF. DNA for the CDR3: TGTGCCAGCAGCCACGGACAAATCAACTATGGCTACACCTTC. This rearrangement joins TRBV9 to TRBJ1-2; maybe TRBD1 (5 bases). This CDR3 comprises 14 residues. Germline CDR1 and CDR2: SGDLS and YYNGEE. The V end lost 4 bases, the J end lost 2 bases, and 12 bases lay between the germline ends.

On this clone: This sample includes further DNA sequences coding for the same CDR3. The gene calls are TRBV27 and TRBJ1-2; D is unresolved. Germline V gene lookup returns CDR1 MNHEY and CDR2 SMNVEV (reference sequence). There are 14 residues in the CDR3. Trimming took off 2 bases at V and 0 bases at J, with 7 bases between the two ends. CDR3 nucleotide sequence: TGTGCCAGCAGTTTACGGCCGGCTAACTATGGCTACACCTTC. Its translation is CASSLRPANYGYTF.

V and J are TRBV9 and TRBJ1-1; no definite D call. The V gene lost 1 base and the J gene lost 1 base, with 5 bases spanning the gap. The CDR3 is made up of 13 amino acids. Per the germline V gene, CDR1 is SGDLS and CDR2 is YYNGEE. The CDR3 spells CASSVLGNTEAFF. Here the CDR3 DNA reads TGTGCCAGCAGCGTATTGGGGAACACTGAAGCTTTCTTT.

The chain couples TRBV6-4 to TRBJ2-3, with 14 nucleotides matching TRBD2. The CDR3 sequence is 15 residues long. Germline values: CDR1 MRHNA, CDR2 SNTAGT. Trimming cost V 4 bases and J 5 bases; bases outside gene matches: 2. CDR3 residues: CASSVGTSGGDTQYF. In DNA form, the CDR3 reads TGTGCCAGCAGTGTAGGGACTAGCGGGGGAGATACGCAGTATTTT.

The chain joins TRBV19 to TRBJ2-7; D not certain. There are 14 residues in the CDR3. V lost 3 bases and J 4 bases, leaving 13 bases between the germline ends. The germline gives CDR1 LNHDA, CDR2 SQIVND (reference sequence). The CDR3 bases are TGTGCCAGTAGTATTCAACCGGGTGATTACGAGCAGTACTTC. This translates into CASSIQPGDYEQYF.

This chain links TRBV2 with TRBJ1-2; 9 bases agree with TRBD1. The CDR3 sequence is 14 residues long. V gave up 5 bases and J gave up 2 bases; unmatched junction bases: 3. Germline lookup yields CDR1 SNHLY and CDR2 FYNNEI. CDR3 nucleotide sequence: TGTGCCAGCAGTCCGGGACAGGGAAACTATGGCTACACCTTC. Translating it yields CASSPGQGNYGYTF.

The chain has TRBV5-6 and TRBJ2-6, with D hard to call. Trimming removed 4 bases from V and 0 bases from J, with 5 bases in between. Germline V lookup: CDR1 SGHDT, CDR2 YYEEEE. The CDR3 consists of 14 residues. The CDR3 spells CASSVYSGANVLTF. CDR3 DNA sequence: TGTGCCAGCAGCGTATACTCTGGGGCCAACGTCCTGACTTTC.

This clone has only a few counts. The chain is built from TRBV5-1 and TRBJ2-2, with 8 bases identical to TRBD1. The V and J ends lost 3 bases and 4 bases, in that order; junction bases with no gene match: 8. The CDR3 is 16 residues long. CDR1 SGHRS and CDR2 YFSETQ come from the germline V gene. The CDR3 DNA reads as TGCGCCAGCAGCTCGCGACAGGGGACGGCCACCGGGGAGCTGTTTTTT. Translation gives CASSSRQGTATGELFF.

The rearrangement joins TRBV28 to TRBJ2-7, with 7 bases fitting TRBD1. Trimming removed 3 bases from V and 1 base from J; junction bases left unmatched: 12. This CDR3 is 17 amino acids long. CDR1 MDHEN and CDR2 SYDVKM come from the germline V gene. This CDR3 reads CASSFSSDRSLSYEQYV. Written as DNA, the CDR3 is TGTGCCAGCAGTTTCTCTTCGGACAGGAGTCTTTCCTACGAGCAGTACGTC.

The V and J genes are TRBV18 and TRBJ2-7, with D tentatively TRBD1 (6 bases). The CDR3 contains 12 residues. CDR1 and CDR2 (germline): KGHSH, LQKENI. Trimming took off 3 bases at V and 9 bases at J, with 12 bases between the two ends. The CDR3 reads CASSPSGTSQYV. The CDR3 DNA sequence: TGTGCCAGCTCACCCTCTGGGACATCGCAGTACGTC.

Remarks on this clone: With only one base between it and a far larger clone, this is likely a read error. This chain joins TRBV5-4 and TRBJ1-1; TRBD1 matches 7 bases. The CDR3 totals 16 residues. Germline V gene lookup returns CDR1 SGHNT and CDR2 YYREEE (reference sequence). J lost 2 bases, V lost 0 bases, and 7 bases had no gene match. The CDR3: CASSLVAGGTNTEAFF. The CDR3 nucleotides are TGTGCCAGCAGCTTGGTTGCAGGGGGGACTAACACTGAAGCTTTCTTT.

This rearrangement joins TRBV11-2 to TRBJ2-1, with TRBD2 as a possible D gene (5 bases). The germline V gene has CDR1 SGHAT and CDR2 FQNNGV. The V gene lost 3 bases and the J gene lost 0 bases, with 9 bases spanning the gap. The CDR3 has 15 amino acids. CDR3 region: CASSFNEGSYNEQFF. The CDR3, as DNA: TGTGCCAGCAGCTTCAATGAGGGCTCCTACAATGAGCAGTTCTTC.

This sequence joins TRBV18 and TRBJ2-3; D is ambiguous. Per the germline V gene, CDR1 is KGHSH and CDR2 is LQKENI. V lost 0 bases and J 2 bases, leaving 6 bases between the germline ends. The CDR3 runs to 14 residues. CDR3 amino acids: CASSPPAATDTQYF. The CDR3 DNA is TGTGCCAGCTCACCACCGGCAGCCACAGATACGCAGTATTTT.

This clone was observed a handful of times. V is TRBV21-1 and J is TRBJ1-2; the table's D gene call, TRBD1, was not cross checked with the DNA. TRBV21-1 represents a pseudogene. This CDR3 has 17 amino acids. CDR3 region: CASSKGEKRTGFSGYTF. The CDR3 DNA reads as TGTGCCAGCAGCAAAGGCGAAAAGAGGACAGGGTTTAGCGGCTACACCTTC.

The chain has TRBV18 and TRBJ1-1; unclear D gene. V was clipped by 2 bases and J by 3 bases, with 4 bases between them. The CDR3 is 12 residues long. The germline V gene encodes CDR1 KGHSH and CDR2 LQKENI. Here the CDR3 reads CASSPMDTEAFF. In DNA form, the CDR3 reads TGTGCCAGCTCACCAATGGACACTGAAGCTTTCTTT.

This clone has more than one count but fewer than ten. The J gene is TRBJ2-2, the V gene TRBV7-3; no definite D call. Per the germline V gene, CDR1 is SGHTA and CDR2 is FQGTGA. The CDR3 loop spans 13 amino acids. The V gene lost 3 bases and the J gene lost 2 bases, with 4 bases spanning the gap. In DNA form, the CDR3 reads TGTGCCAGCAGCTTTTCCAACACCGGGGAGCTGTTTTTT. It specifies CASSFSNTGELFF.

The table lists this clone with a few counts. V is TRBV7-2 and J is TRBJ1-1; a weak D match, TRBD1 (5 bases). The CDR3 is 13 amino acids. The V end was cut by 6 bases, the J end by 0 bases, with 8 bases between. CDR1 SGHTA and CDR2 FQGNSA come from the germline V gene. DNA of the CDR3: TGTGCCAGCAGAGAGGGGCTGAACACTGAAGCTTTCTTT. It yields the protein CASREGLNTEAFF.

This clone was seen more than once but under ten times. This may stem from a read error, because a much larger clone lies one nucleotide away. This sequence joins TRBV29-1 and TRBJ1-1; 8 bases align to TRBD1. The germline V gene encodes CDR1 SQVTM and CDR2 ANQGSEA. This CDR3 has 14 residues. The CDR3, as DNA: TGCCGCGCCGGGGGGGCAGGGGGCTGGACTGAAGCTTTCTTT. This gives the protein CRAGGAGGWTEAFF.

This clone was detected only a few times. CDR3 DNA: TGTGCCAGCAGCTTAGCGAGCAGCCCTTATGGCTACACCTTC. Its translation is CASSLASSPYGYTF. V usage is TRBV7-8 and J usage is TRBJ1-2; D uncertain. V was trimmed by 0 bases and J by 5 bases, leaving 10 bases between them. The CDR3 contains 14 residues. Germline lookup yields CDR1 SGHVS and CDR2 FQNEAQ.

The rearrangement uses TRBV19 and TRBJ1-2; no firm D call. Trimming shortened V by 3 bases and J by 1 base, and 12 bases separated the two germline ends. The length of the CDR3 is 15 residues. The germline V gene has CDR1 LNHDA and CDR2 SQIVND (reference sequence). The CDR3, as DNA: TGTGCCAGTAGTATTTCTTACGCGGGTAACTATGGCTACACCTTC. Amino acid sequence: CASSISYAGNYGYTF.